These T cell receptor beta chains were read from a single sample in a study of cytomegalovirus exposure and HLA in healthy donors. Generated by immunoSEQ multiplex PCR, the TCRdb table keeps only in-frame clones and is missing some. The repertoire has about 100,000 clones, around 80% of them found once; the top ten carry over 4%. The specimen sequenced was PBMCs. The receptors come from a female donor in good health and CMV-seropositive. CDR3s leave out the opening cysteine and the closing phenylalanine or tryptophan.

v_gene | CDR3aa
TRBV7-2 | ASSPQTGSQTGNGYT
TRBV30 | AFDTDSGNTIY
TRBV27 | ASRDSPYGYT
TRBV9 | ASSPKRLAGGPGNEQF
TRBV2 | ASSERRGSSGNTIY
TRBV7-9 | ASSLKGAREQY
TRBV7-9 | ASSLDGRQVEAF
TRBV6-5 | ASSLAGSPGELF
TRBV7-8 | ASSQTQGEAFNYGYT
TRBV6-1 | ASSEGTVNSPLH
TRBV7-2 | ASSLEGLGEGYT